This record covers a single T cell receptor beta chain. Its target is unknown. Amplification used 60 Vbeta primers and 13 Jbeta primers. Per the original methods: As a later analysis found, there were 70 million to 90 million unique TCR beta chains, of which some 9.9 million were shared. TCRdb's table, derived via immunoSEQ multiplex PCR, lists solely in-frame clones and lacks some. For V, J and clone size, that table is used; D and trimming come from the DNA. Altogether around 110,000 clones are present, around 81% being singletons, with the ten largest covering roughly 3.9%. With V trimmed by 5 bases and J by 5 bases, 2 bases remained unmatched. Germline-derived CDR1 and CDR2 are LGHNT and FRNRAP. The CDR3 runs to 12 residues. The data belong to a study of cytomegalovirus exposure and HLA in healthy donors. Findings and caveats of the study: Later analysis revealed greater clonal expansion in HLA-associated TCR beta chains than in equally common others. Specificity of a few CMV-associated chains for CMV antigens was verified in vitro. When analyzed later, the rates of TCR association showed variation by HLA locus, with DRB1 the most and HLA-C the fewest.

The sample comprised PBMCs. The origin of this receptor is a woman aged 30 to 39 in good health and CMV-seronegative. The chain links TRBV12-5 to TRBJ1-1; 7 nucleotides line up with TRBD1. CDR3 nucleotide sequence: TGTGCTAGTGGTACGGACAGGACTGAAGCTTTCTTT. Translation gives CASGTDRTEAFF.